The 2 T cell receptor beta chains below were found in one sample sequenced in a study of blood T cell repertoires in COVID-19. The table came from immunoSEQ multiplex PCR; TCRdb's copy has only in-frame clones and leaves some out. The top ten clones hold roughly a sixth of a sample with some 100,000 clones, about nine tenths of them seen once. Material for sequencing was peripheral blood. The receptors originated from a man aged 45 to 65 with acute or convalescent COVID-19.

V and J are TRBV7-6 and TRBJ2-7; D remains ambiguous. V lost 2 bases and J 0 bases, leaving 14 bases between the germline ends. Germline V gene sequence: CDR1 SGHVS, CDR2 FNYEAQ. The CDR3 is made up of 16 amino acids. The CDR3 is CASSLPPETPSYEQYF. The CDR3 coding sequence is TGTGCCAGCAGCTTACCCCCCGAGACACCCTCCTACGAGCAGTACTTC.

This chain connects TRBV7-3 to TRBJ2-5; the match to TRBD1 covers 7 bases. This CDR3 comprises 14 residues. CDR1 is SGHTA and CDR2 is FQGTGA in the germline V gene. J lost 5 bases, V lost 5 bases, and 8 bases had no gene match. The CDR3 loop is CASSVTGAGETQYF. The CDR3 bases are TGTGCCAGCAGCGTTACAGGGGCTGGGGAGACCCAGTACTTC.